This record concerns one T cell receptor beta chain sequence. This clonotype was observed at least ten times. The specificity of this receptor is unknown. Per-nucleotide qualities are absent, and no much larger clonotype sits a single base away. The sample's time point label is to be understood as: pre-pandemic baseline sample and day 111 after first positive SARS-CoV-2 test. Reads for this sample came from an Illumina MiSeq. Profiling of the peripheral T cell repertoire targeted human TCRbeta genes. In the original analysis: To account for variability over time, differences in clonotype abundance were tested using beta-binomial modelling. Clonotypes that had expanded were screened against the ImmuneCODE reference database of SARS-CoV-2-associated TCRs and mapped onto regions of the viral genome. Additional repertoire analyses examined TRBV gene usage, CDR3 length, CDR3 amino acid overlap between time points, distributions of clonotype abundance, and Jaccard similarity. Using fastp at Q25 and MiXCR, TCRdb reprocessed the public reads and kept productive beta chains. Every entry covers one CDR3 protein and lists the most common genes and DNA from its rows. The V and J calls and clone size come from TCRdb's table, not from the authors' own analysis. The sample includes 200,000 to 300,000 distinct CDR3 sequences, with 25% to 35% observed a single time. The top ten clonotypes cover less than 8.5% of the sample.

From its cysteine to its phenylalanine, the CDR3 spans 17 amino acids. Only the CDR3 DNA stays, 51 bases, in frame from base 1. CDR1 and CDR2 (LGHDT, YNNKEL) derive from the germline V gene (reference sequence). Deletion took 4 bases off V and 4 bases off J, with a span of 22 bases between the germline ends. These data originate in a study of kidney transplant recipient with SARS-CoV-2 infection (dated by TCRdb to the early 2020s). This receptor was identified in a young adult male patient who had COVID-19 and was a kidney transplant recipient. After a transplant, the donor of the graft may account for some T cells. The chain links TRBV3-1 with TRBJ1-1; a confident D gene designation cannot be given. The sample in question was a blood sample, obtained at baseline and between days 110 and 120 from a kidney transplant recipient. The nucleotides are TGTGCCAGCAGCCGTCTCAATCCCATTTCAATTCGCACTGAAGCTTTCTTT. This gives the protein CASSRLNPISIRTEAFF.